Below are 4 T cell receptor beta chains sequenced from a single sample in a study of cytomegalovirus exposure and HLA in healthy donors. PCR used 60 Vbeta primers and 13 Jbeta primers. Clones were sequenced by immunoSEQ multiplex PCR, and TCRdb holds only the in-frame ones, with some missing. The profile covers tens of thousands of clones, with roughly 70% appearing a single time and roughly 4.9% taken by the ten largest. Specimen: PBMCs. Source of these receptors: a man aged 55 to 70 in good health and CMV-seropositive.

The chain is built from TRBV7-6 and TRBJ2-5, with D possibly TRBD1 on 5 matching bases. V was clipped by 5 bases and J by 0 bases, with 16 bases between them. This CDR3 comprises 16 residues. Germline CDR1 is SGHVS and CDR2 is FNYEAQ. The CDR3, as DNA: TGTGCCAGCAGCGAAGGGGCTAGTCGGTACCAAGAGACCCAGTACTTC. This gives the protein CASSEGASRYQETQYF.

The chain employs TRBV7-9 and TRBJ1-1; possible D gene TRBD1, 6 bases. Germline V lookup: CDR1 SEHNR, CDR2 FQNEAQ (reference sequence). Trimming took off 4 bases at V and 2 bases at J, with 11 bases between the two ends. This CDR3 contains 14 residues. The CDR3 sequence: CASSSQGGNTEAFF. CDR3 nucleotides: TGTGCCAGCAGCTCACAAGGGGGAAACACTGAAGCTTTCTTT. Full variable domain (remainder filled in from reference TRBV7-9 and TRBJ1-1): DTGVSQNPRHKITKRGQNVTFRCDPISEHNRLYWYRQTLGQGPEFLTYFQNEAQLEKSRLLSDRFSAERPKGSFSTLEIQRTEQGDSAMYLCASSSQGGNTEAFFGQGTRLTVV.

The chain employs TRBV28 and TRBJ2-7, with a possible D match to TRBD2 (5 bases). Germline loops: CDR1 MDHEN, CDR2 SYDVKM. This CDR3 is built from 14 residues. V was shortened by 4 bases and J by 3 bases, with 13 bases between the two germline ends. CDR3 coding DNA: TGTGCCAGCAGTTCCCAGCGAGGGAGCTACGAGCAGTACTTC. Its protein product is CASSSQRGSYEQYF.

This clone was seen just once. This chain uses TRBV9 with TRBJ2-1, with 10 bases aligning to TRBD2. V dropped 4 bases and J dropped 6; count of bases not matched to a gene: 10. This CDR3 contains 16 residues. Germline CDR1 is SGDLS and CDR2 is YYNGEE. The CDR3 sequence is CASSPIAGGIGNEQFF. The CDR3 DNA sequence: TGTGCCAGCAGCCCCATAGCGGGAGGTATTGGCAATGAGCAGTTCTTC.